The sample holds a few counts of the clone carrying this T cell receptor beta chain. The antigen remains unidentified. The data were produced by immunoSEQ multiplex PCR, yet TCRdb's version contains in-frame clones alone and is incomplete. The repertoire holds roughly 330,000 clones, with around 90% as singletons. The sample originates from a study of cytomegalovirus exposure and HLA in healthy donors. Whole-study context: The approximately 120 validation repertoires were reported in a later analysis to have been generated on the same platform as the roughly 700 first-cohort repertoires. Broader study findings: Under in vitro conditions, a few CMV-associated chains were confirmed as specific for CMV antigens. According to a subsequent analysis, TCR clusters from the first cohort were inclined to appear together in the 120 validation repertoires. Most TCR sequences were seen very rarely across donors, but some public TCRs occurred in many.

CDR3 length: 14 residues. Germline CDR1 is GTSNPN and CDR2 is SVGIG (reference sequence). Trimming shortened V by 2 bases and J by 3 bases, and 10 bases separated the two germline ends. The chain links TRBV30 to TRBJ2-2; D is perhaps TRBD2 (6 bases). The clonotype was recovered from a woman aged 25 to 39 in good health and CMV-seropositive. The specimen was PBMCs. The CDR3 reads CAWSSERDTGELFF. The CDR3 DNA follows: TGTGCCTGGAGTAGCGAGCGGGACACCGGGGAGCTGTTTTTT.